This TCR beta chain was identified during a study of regulatory T cells in long-lasting Graves disease. Documented time point: persistent/refractory GD, antithyroid drugs over 5 years with positive TRAb. The TCR library was prepared using RNA isolated from PBMCs. It was an endocrinology department in Xi'an, China, that provided the patients. V was clipped by 4 bases and J by 4 bases, with 10 bases between them. Germline V lookup: CDR1 PRHDT, CDR2 FYEKMQ (reference sequence). The CDR3 runs 13 residues. Library construction for TCR beta used iRepertoire HTBI primers and Arm-PCR of CDR3 regions. TCRdb reanalysed the multiplex PCR reads using MiXCR and keeps one entry per CDR3 protein. The sample carries hundreds of thousands of distinct CDR3 sequences, around a fifth recorded once.

The V gene is TRBV13, the J gene TRBJ1-2; D is unclear. The sequence was collected from a female donor with Graves disease. Sample: peripheral blood mononuclear cells (PBMCs), taken when the disease was refractory, from a patient treated with antithyroid drugs. The CDR3 sequence is CASSYYTRYGYTF. CDR3 coding DNA: TGTGCCAGCAGCTACTACACACGCTATGGCTACACCTTC.